Below, 26 T cell receptor beta chains from the same sample are listed, as sequenced in a study of T cell repertoires in cytomegalovirus infection. TCRdb re-analysed the reads in MiXCR, keeping a single row per CDR3 protein. The data show about 740,000 distinct CDR3 sequences, about 40% seen once. The specimen sequenced was PBMCs. The receptors derive from a human donor in good health (CMV status not recorded). Some clones in this sample may be carry-over from other donors' samples.

This clonotype occurred many times. The CDR3 nucleotides are TGTGCCAGCAGCTCAGGAGGGACACCAAACATTCAGTACTTC. It encodes CASSSGGTPNIQYF. The gene calls are TRBV7-8 and TRBJ2-4; either TRBD1 or TRBD2 may supply D (6 bases each). This CDR3 is built from 14 residues. V was cut by 4 bases and J by 6 bases, with 13 bases left in between. Germline CDR1 SGHVS, CDR2 FQNEAQ.

As for this clonotype: The final CDR3 position lacks the conserved phenylalanine or tryptophan, pointing to a likely read error. The chain couples TRBV12-3 or TRBV12-4 to TRBJ1-2; a possible D gene is TRBD1 (5 bases). V lost 4 bases to trimming and J lost 4 bases, with 7 bases between them. The length of the CDR3 is 12 residues. CDR3 bases: TGTGCCAGCAGTTATGACAGCTATGGCTACACCTTA. This encodes CASSYDSYGYTL.

The chain carries TRBV19 and TRBJ2-2, with D possibly matching TRBD1 (6 bases). The CDR3 has 17 amino acids. Germline-derived CDR1 and CDR2 are LNHDA and SQIVND (reference sequence). Trimming shortened V by 7 bases and J by 4 bases, and 22 bases separated the two germline ends. The CDR3 DNA follows: TGTGCCAGTACCCAAACCCTCGTGCAGGGGTTCACCGGGGAGCTGTTTTTT. This encodes CASTQTLVQGFTGELFF.

The rearrangement uses TRBV6-5 and TRBJ1-6; 10 bases are a match to TRBD1. With 6 bases clipped from V and 7 bases from J, the junction kept 9 bases outside the gene matches. Germline CDR1 reads MNHEY; CDR2 reads SVGAGI. The CDR3 contains 16 residues. The CDR3 loop reads CASREPGTGANSPLHF. The CDR3 DNA sequence: TGTGCCAGCAGGGAACCGGGGACAGGGGCCAATTCACCCCTCCACTTT.

The chain links TRBV27 to TRBJ2-5, with D possibly being TRBD1 (7 bases). This CDR3 is 23 amino acids long. V lost 7 bases and J 1 base, leaving 40 bases between the germline ends. CDR1 and CDR2 (germline): MNHEY, SMNVEV (reference sequence). The CDR3 reads CASTKGDRTRKIKGGEPQETQYF. The CDR3 coding sequence is TGTGCCAGCACCAAAGGGGACAGAACACGAAAAATTAAAGGAGGGGAACCCCAAGAGACCCAGTACTTC.

This clonotype was found once. V usage is TRBV2 and J usage is TRBJ2-2; D is uncertain. Deletions cut 2 bases from V and 5 bases from J, with 9 bases between. The germline CDR1 and CDR2 sequences are SNHLY and FYNNEI. The CDR3 has 14 amino acids. CDR3 region: CASSENRLTGELFF. CDR3 sequence (DNA): TGTGCCAGCAGTGAAAACAGATTGACCGGGGAGCTGTTTTTT. Using reference TRBV2 and TRBJ2-2 for the parts outside the CDR3, the full variable domain is EPEVTQTPSHQVTQMGQEVILRCVPISNHLYFYWYRQILGQKVEFLVSFYNNEISEKSEIFDDQFSVERPDGSNFTLKIRSTKLEDSAMYFCASSENRLTGELFFGEGSRLTVL.

This clonotype came up a few times. The CDR3 loop reads CATSFGYQETQYF. CDR3 sequence (DNA): TGTGCCACCAGTTTCGGTTACCAAGAGACCCAGTACTTC. This sequence joins TRBV24-1 and TRBJ2-5, with D hard to call. Trimming pared 6 bases from V and 0 bases from J, leaving 7 bases between. The CDR3 extends over 13 amino acids. Germline assignment: CDR1 KGHDR and CDR2 SFDVKD.

V usage is TRBV7-8 and J usage is TRBJ1-5, with TRBD1 as a possible D gene (6 bases). The germline V and J ends were trimmed by 3 bases and 6 bases, with 18 bases remaining between them. CDR1 is SGHVS, CDR2 FQNEAQ, per germline. The CDR3 runs to 16 residues. CDR3 residues: CASSFGRGGSVQPQHF. In nucleotides, the CDR3 is TGTGCCAGCAGCTTCGGAAGGGGGGGGTCGGTTCAGCCCCAGCATTTT.

CDR3 residues: CASSQGGTGRRGTIYF. The CDR3 DNA reads TGTGCCAGCAGCCAGGGCGGGACAGGGAGACGGGGCACCATATATTTT. The chain is built from TRBV7-2 and TRBJ1-3; 9 nucleotides agree with TRBD1. CDR3 length: 16 amino acids. V lost 5 bases, J lost 9 bases, and 14 bases stayed unmatched. The V gene's germline CDR1 is SGHTA and CDR2 FQGNSA. The complete variable domain, with remaining parts taken from reference TRBV7-2 and TRBJ1-3, reads GAGVSQSPSNKVTEKGKDVELRCDPISGHTALYWYRQSLGQGLEFLIYFQGNSAPDKSGLPSDRFSAERTGGSVSTLTIQRTQQEDSAVYLCASSQGGTGRRGTIYFGEGSWLTVV.

The chain joins TRBV28 to TRBJ2-1, with D maybe TRBD1 (6 bases). Germline assignment: CDR1 MDHEN and CDR2 SYDVKM. The length of the CDR3 is 14 residues. V lost 4 bases, J lost 3 bases, and 10 bases lay in between. The CDR3 loop is CASSSGHIYNEQFF. CDR3 bases: TGTGCCAGCAGTTCGGGACACATCTACAATGAGCAGTTCTTC.

J is TRBJ1-2 and V is TRBV2, with D maybe TRBD1 (5 bases). The germline V gene encodes CDR1 SNHLY and CDR2 FYNNEI. Trimming removed 3 bases from V and 0 bases from J, with 14 bases in between. This CDR3 comprises 16 residues. CDR3 region: CASSDGAHYANYGYTF. The DNA for the CDR3 is TGTGCCAGCAGTGACGGGGCGCATTACGCTAACTATGGCTACACCTTC.

This clonotype was recorded many times. J is TRBJ1-2 and V is TRBV7-2; D possibly corresponds to TRBD1 (5 bases). The V gene's germline CDR1 is SGHTA and CDR2 FQGNSA. V was clipped by 0 bases and J by 4 bases, with 12 bases between them. This CDR3 is built from 15 residues. CDR3 in amino acids: CASSLAAGQGYGYTF. CDR3 coding DNA: TGTGCCAGCAGCTTAGCCGCAGGGCAGGGCTATGGCTACACCTTC.

Comments on this clonotype: Since a much larger clone is just one base distant, this may be a read error. The final CDR3 position lacks the conserved phenylalanine or tryptophan, pointing to a likely read error. V and J are TRBV12-3 or TRBV12-4 and TRBJ1-5, with 7 bases aligning to TRBD1. This CDR3 has 14 residues. V dropped 3 bases and J dropped 4; count of bases not matched to a gene: 3. CDR3 sequence: CASSLGQPNQPQHL. CDR3 nucleotides: TGTGCCAGCAGTTTGGGACAGCCTAATCAGCCCCAGCATTTG.

This clonotype came up a few times. The rearrangement uses TRBV7-6 and TRBJ1-4, with D perhaps TRBD1 (5 bases). Looked up from germline, CDR1 is SGHVS and CDR2 is FNYEAQ. The CDR3 loop spans 15 amino acids. The V end lost 3 bases, the J end lost 8 bases, and 16 bases lay between the germline ends. CDR3 in amino acids: CASSFSGALNEKLFF. In nucleotides, the CDR3 is TGTGCCAGCAGCTTCTCCGGGGCGTTGAACGAAAAACTGTTTTTT.

This clonotype was picked up a small number of times. This chain connects TRBV29-1 to TRBJ1-2; no firm D call. Trimming pared 1 base from V and 7 bases from J, leaving 19 bases between. Per the germline V gene, CDR1 is SQVTM and CDR2 is ANQGSEA. There are 15 residues in the CDR3. CDR3 sequence: CSVEAELVSLSGYTF. The CDR3 DNA reads as TGCAGCGTTGAAGCGGAACTGGTATCCCTCTCTGGCTACACCTTC.

As to this clonotype: A read error may be the cause here, since a much bigger clone is one base away. This sequence joins TRBV27 and TRBJ2-3, with D uncertain. CDR1 is MNHEY, CDR2 SMNVEV, per germline (reference sequence). CDR3 length equals 13 residues. The ends were cut back, 3 bases at V and 2 bases at J, with 6 bases in the middle. CDR3 loop: CASSFWDTDTQYF. In DNA, the CDR3 is TGTGCCAGCAGTTTTTGGGACACAGATACGCAGTATTTT.

This clonotype was seen many times. V usage is TRBV7-9 and J usage is TRBJ2-1; D is possibly TRBD1 (6 bases). Germline V CDR1 and CDR2: SEHNR, FQNEAQ (reference sequence). Trimming cost V 0 bases and J 9 bases, with 12 bases left between them. This CDR3 comprises 14 residues. CDR3 sequence (DNA): TGTGCCAGCAGCTTAGCGCCAGGGGTTACTGAGCAGTTCTTC. This encodes CASSLAPGVTEQFF.

There are many counts of this clonotype. The chain recombines TRBV7-8 with TRBJ2-1; TRBD2 agrees at 9 bases. This CDR3 region has 13 residues. Trimming cost V 1 base and J 9 bases; bases outside gene matches: 1. Looked up from germline, CDR1 is SGHVS and CDR2 is FQNEAQ. CDR3 sequence reads: CASSLGREGEQFF. CDR3 coding DNA: TGTGCCAGCAGCTTAGGGCGGGAGGGTGAGCAGTTCTTC.

This clonotype was counted between two and nine times. This chain links TRBV28 with TRBJ1-2; 10 positions match TRBD1. CDR3 size: 14 residues. V lost 3 bases and J lost 10; bases outside the gene matches: 8. Germline CDR1 is MDHEN and CDR2 is SYDVKM. CDR3 bases: TGTGCCAGCAGTTTTTCCGGGACAGGGGTATTCTACACCTTC. Its protein is CASSFSGTGVFYTF.

V is TRBV12-3 or TRBV12-4 and J is TRBJ1-4; 7 bases line up with TRBD1. This CDR3 is built from 15 residues. V trimming: 0 bases; J trimming: 7 bases; junction bases outside the gene matches: 5. CDR3 sequence (DNA): TGTGCCAGCAGTTTAGCAAGGGGGCGTTCTGAAAAACTGTTTTTT. This gives the protein CASSLARGRSEKLFF.

The rearrangement links TRBV4-1 to TRBJ2-1; 7 bases map to TRBD1. CDR3 length: 17 amino acids. The germline V gene encodes CDR1 MGHRA and CDR2 YSYEKL. The V gene end was trimmed by 0 bases and the J gene end by 0 bases; junction bases not matched to a gene: 5. The CDR3 region is CASSQEPDRSSYNEQFF. The CDR3 DNA is TGCGCCAGCAGCCAAGAACCGGACAGGAGCTCCTACAATGAGCAGTTCTTC.

Notes on this clonotype: A much larger clone sits a single nucleotide away, making a read error possible. The V and J genes are TRBV7-9 and TRBJ1-1, with 9 bases aligning to TRBD1. This CDR3 contains 19 residues. Germline assignment: CDR1 SEHNR and CDR2 FQNEAQ (reference sequence). As DNA, the CDR3 is TGTGCCAGCAGCTTATGGGAGTACAGGGGGCGCTTCATGAACACTGAAGATTTCTTT. Protein product: CASSLWEYRGRFMNTEDFF.

This clonotype was detected a few times. The chain carries TRBV20-1 and TRBJ2-2; D is uncertain. The CDR3 spans 15 residues. The germline gives CDR1 DFQATT, CDR2 SNEGSKA (reference sequence). Trimming stripped 5 bases from V and 4 bases from J, with 17 bases between. The CDR3 reads CSAPGMNHLTGELFF. The CDR3, as DNA: TGCAGTGCTCCTGGGATGAACCATCTCACCGGGGAGCTGTTTTTT.

This clonotype was seen just once. CDR3 in DNA: TGTGCCAGCAGCCGGGAGACAGGGGGATGGCAGCCCCAGCATTTT. This encodes CASSRETGGWQPQHF. The chain uses TRBV4-2 and TRBJ1-5; TRBD1 agrees at 9 bases. V lost 4 bases to trimming and J lost 7 bases; unmatched junction nucleotides: 8. Germline V gene sequence: CDR1 LGHNA, CDR2 YNFKEQ. This CDR3 comprises 15 residues.

The chain couples TRBV20-1 to TRBJ2-7; D possibly matches TRBD1 or TRBD2 (5 bases each). The CDR3 has 14 residues. Germline CDR1 and CDR2: DFQATT and SNEGSKA (reference sequence). The V gene lost 6 bases and the J gene lost 2 bases, with 17 bases spanning the gap. DNA for the CDR3: TGCAGTGCCCGGGGCCAGACGACGCCCTACGAGCAGTACTTC. Amino acid sequence: CSARGQTTPYEQYF.

V and J are TRBV2 and TRBJ1-5; 7 bases are a match to TRBD1. With V trimmed by 8 bases and J by 6 bases, 13 bases remained unmatched. Germline V gene lookup returns CDR1 SNHLY and CDR2 FYNNEI. CDR3 length: 15 residues. The CDR3 nucleotides read TGTGCCAGCGTACGCGACAGGGAGGCGGGTCAGCCCCAGCATTTT. This gives the protein CASVRDREAGQPQHF.